This T cell receptor (beta chain) was sequenced for a study of cytomegalovirus exposure and HLA in healthy donors. Vbeta (60) and Jbeta (13) primers were used in the PCR. Produced via immunoSEQ multiplex PCR; TCRdb's table is partial and in-frame only. The sample has around 170,000 clones, over 75% seen once. Between the trimmed V and J ends, which lost 10 bases and 4 bases, there was a span of 17 bases. This CDR3 contains 13 residues. The V gene's germline CDR1 is PRHDT and CDR2 FYEKMQ (reference sequence). Worth noting for this clone: No antigen is known for it.

General study findings and limits: In a later analysis, the majority of CMV-associated beta chains seemingly showed HLA restriction. Donors belonging to an Asian-associated ancestry cluster reportedly showed fewer N-insertions in productive TCRs than the roughly 670-donor mean, according to what a later analysis found. A missense DCLRE1C variant was associated with V- and J-gene trimming of TCR beta chains in a later analysis, and an independent cohort replicated the association.

The clonotype originates from a woman aged 45 to 65 in good health and CMV-seronegative. The chain carries TRBV13 and TRBJ2-7; D may be TRBD2 (6 bases). Sequencing was carried out using PBMCs. The CDR3 nucleotides read TGTGCCACGTCGGAGGGCCGGAGGTACGAGCAGTACTTC. Translated: CATSEGRRYEQYF.